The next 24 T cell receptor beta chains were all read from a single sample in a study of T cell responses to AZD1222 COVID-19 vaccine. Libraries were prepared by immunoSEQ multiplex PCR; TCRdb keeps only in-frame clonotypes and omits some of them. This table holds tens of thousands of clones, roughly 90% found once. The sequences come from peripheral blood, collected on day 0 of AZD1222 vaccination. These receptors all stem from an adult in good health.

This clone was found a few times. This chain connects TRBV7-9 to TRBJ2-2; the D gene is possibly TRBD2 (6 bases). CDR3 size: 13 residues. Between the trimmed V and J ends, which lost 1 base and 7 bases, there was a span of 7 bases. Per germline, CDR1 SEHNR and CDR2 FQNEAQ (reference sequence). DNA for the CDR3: TGTGCCAGCAGCTTAGGCGGGGACGGGGAGCTGTTTTTT. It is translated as CASSLGGDGELFF.

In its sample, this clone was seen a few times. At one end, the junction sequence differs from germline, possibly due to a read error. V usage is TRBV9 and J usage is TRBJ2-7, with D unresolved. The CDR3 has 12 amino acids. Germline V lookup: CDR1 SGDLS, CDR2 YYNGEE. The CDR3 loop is CASRGKSGDQCF. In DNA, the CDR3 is TGTGCCAGCAGGGGCAAGTCAGGAGACCAGTGCTTC. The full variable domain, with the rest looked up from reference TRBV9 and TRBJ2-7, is DSGVTQTPKHLITATGQRVTLRCSPRSGDLSVYWYQQSLDQGLQFLIQYYNGEERAKGNILERFSAQQFPDLHSELNLSSLELGDSALYFCASRGKSGDQCFGPGTRLTVT.

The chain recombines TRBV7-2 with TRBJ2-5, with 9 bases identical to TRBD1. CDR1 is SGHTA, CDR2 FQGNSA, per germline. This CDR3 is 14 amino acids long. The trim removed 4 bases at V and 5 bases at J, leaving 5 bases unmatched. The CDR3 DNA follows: TGTGCCAGCAGCTCCCGGGACAGGGATGAGACCCAGTACTTC. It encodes CASSSRDRDETQYF.

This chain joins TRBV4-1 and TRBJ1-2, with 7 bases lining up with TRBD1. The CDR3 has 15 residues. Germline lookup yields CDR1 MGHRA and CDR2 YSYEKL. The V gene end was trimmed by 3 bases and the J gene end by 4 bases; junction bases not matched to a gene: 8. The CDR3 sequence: CASSQRQGWSYGYTF. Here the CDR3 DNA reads TGCGCCAGCAGCCAGAGACAGGGCTGGAGCTATGGCTACACCTTC.

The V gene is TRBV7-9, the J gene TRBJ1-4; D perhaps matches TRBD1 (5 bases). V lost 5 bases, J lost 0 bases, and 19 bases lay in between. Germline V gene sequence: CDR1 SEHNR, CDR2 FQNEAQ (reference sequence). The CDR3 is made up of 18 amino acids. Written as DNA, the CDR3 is TGTGCCAGCAGCGGCCACTCAGGGAGGGAGTCAACTAATGAAAAACTGTTTTTT. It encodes CASSGHSGRESTNEKLFF.

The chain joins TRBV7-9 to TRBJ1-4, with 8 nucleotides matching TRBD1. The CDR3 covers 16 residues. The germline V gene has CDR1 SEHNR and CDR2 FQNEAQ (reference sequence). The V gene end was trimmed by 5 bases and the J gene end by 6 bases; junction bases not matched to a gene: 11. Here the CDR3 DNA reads TGTGCCAGCAGCGGCCCCCTACAGGGGGGAGATGAAAAACTGTTTTTT. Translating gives CASSGPLQGGDEKLFF.

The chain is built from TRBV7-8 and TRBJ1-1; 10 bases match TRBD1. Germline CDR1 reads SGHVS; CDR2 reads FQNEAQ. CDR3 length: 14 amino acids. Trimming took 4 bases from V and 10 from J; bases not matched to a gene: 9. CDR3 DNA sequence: TGTGCCAGCAGCTCGGAGACAGGGGGCTATGGAGCTTTCTTT. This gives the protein CASSSETGGYGAFF.

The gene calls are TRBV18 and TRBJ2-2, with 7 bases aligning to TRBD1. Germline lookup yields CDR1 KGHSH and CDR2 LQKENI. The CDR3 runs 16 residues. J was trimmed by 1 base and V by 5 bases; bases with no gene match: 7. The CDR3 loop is CASSSVGGGNTGELFF. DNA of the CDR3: TGTGCCAGCTCATCAGTAGGGGGCGGGAACACCGGGGAGCTGTTTTTT.

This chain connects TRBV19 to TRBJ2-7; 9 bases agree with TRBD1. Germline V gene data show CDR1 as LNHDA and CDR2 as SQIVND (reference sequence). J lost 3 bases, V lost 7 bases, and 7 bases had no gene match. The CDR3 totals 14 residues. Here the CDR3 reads CASMAGTGSYEQYF. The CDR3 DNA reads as TGTGCCAGTATGGCCGGGACAGGGAGCTACGAGCAGTACTTC.

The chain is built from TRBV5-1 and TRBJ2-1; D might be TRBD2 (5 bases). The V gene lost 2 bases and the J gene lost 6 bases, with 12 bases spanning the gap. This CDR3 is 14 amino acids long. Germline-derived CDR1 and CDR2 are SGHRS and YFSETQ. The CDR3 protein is CASSLIPTTNEQFF. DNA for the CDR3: TGCGCCAGCAGCTTAATCCCGACTACCAATGAGCAGTTCTTC.

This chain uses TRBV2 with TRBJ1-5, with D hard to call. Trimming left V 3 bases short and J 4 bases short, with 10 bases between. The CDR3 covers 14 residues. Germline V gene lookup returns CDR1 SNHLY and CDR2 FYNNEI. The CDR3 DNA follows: TGTGCCAGCAGTGATAGAGGAGGGAATCAGCCCCAGCATTTT. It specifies CASSDRGGNQPQHF.

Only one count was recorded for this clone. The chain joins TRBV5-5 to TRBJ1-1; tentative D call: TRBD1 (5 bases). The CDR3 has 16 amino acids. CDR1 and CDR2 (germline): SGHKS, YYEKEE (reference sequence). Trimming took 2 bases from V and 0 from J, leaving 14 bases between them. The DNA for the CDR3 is TGTGCCAGCAGCTTTAGAGAACAGGCTATGAACACTGAAGCTTTCTTT. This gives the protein CASSFREQAMNTEAFF. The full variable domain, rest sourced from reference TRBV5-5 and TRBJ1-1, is DAGVTQSPTHLIKTRGQQVTLRCSPISGHKSVSWYQQVLGQGPQFIFQYYEKEERGRGNFPDRFSARQFPNYSSELNVNALLLGDSALYLCASSFREQAMNTEAFFGQGTRLTVV.

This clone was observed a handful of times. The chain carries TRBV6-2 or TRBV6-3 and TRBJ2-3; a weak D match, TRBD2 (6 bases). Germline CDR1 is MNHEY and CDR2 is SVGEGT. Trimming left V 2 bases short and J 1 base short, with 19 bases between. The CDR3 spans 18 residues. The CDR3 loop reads CASSYEPPSREGTDTQYF. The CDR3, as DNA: TGTGCCAGCAGTTACGAACCCCCGTCCAGGGAGGGCACAGATACGCAGTATTTT.

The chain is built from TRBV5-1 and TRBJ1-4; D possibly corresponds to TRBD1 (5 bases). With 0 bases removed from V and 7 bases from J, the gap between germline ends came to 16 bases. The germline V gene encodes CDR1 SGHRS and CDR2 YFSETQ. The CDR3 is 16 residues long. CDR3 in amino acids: CASSLAQGGLSEKLFF. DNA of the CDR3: TGCGCCAGCAGCTTGGCCCAGGGCGGTTTAAGTGAAAAACTGTTTTTT.

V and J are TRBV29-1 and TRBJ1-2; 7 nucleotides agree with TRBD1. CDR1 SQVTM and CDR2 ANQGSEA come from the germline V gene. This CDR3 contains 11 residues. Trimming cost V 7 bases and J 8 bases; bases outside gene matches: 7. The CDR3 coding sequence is TGCAGCGGTATACAGGGGCAAGGCTACACCTTC. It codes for CSGIQGQGYTF.

CDR3 in DNA: TGTGCCAGCAGCCGCAGGGGAGGGAGCAATCAGCCCCAGCATTTT. Protein sequence: CASSRRGGSNQPQHF. The V call is TRBV3-1 (or the pseudogene TRBV3-2), the J call TRBJ1-5; perhaps TRBD1 as D (6 bases). Germline V gene lookup returns CDR1 LGHDT and CDR2 YNNKEL (reference sequence). V lost 4 bases to trimming and J lost 1 base, with 11 bases between them. This CDR3 is built from 15 residues.

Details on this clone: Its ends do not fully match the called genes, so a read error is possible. This CDR3 is CASRYSGTGQGYTF. CDR3 coding DNA: TGTGCCAGCAGGTACTCCGGGACAGGGCAAGGCTACACCTTC. The chain links TRBV6-2 or TRBV6-3 to TRBJ1-2; 9 nucleotides agree with TRBD1. The CDR3 is made up of 14 amino acids. Germline-derived CDR1 and CDR2 are MNHEY and SVGEGT.

The CDR3 sequence is CASSLLAPTGELFF. CDR3 nucleotides: TGCGCCAGCAGCCTGCTAGCGCCCACCGGGGAGCTGTTTTTT. The genes are TRBV5-1 and TRBJ2-2, with D possibly TRBD2 on 6 matching bases. Looked up from germline, CDR1 is SGHRS and CDR2 is YFSETQ. This CDR3 has 14 residues. V was shortened by 4 bases and J by 4 bases, with 11 bases between the two germline ends.

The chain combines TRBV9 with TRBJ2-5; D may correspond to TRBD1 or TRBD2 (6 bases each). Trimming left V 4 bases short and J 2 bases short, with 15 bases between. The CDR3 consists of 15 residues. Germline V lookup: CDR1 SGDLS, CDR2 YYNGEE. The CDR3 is CASSSWGAAQETQYF. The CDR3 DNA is TGTGCCAGCAGCTCTTGGGGGGCCGCACAAGAGACCCAGTACTTC.

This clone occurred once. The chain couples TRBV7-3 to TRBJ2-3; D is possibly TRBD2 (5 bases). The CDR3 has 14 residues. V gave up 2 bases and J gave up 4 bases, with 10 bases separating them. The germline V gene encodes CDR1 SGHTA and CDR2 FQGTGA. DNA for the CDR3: TGTGCCAGCAGCTTACTAGGGAGAGCAGATACGCAGTATTTT. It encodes CASSLLGRADTQYF.

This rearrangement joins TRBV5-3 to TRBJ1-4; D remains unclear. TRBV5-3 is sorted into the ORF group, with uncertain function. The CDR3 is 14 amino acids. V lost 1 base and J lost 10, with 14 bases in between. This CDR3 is CARSLPKSEVKLFF. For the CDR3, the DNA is TGTGCCAGAAGCTTGCCCAAGAGCGAAGTAAAACTGTTTTTT.

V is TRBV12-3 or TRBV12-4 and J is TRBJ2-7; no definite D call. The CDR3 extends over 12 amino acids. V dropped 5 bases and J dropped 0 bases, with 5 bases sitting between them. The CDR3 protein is CASSDSSYEQYF. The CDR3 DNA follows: TGTGCCAGCAGTGACTCCTCCTACGAGCAGTACTTC.

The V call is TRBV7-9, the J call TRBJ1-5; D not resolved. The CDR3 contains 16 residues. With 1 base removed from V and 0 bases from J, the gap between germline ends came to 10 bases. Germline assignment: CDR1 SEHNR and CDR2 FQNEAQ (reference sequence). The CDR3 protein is CASSLEDDYSNQPQHF. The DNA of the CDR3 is TGTGCCAGCAGCTTAGAAGATGATTATAGCAATCAGCCCCAGCATTTT.

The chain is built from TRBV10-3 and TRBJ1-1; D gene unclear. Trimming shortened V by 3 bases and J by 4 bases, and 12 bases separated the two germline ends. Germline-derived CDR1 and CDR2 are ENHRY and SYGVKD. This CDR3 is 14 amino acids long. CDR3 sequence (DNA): TGTGCCATCAGTGACGAGAGGGTTGGCACTGAAGCTTTCTTT. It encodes CAISDERVGTEAFF.